Shown below are 21 T cell receptor beta chains from a single sample sequenced in a study of blood T cell repertoires in COVID-19. TCRdb keeps only in-frame clones here, not all; method: immunoSEQ multiplex PCR. Here the sample spans roughly 170,000 clones, 88% being singletons. Sequenced material: peripheral blood. These receptor sequences come from a man in his fifties or sixties with acute or convalescent COVID-19.

This clone was recorded only once. The V gene is TRBV9, the J gene TRBJ2-7; TRBD2 aligns across 10 bases. V lost 3 bases and J lost 2; bases outside the gene matches: 11. This CDR3 contains 17 residues. CDR1 and CDR2 (germline): SGDLS, YYNGEE. CDR3 DNA: TGTGCCAGCAGCGGCGACTCTAGCGGGGGACAAACCTACGAGCAGTACGTC. Its translation: CASSGDSSGGQTYEQYV.

The chain carries TRBV3-1 (or the pseudogene TRBV3-2) and TRBJ1-1; possibly TRBD1 for D (5 bases). Germline CDR1 reads LGHDT; CDR2 reads YNNKEL (reference sequence). The V end was cut by 0 bases, the J end by 1 base, with 12 bases between. The CDR3 sequence is 16 residues long. This CDR3 reads CASSQDEGLGNTEAFF. CDR3 in DNA: TGTGCCAGCAGCCAAGATGAGGGACTAGGGAACACTGAAGCTTTCTTT.

The genes are TRBV12-3 or TRBV12-4 and TRBJ1-2; possibly TRBD1 for D (5 bases). Trimming pared 6 bases from V and 6 bases from J, leaving 14 bases between. CDR3 length equals 13 residues. The DNA of the CDR3 is TGTGCCAGCAGCCCTTGGGGGGTCCATGGCTACACCTTC. It codes for CASSPWGVHGYTF.

V is TRBV11-2 and J is TRBJ2-1; 11 nucleotides match TRBD2. The V segment lost 5 bases and the J segment 7 bases; nucleotides outside the gene matches: 7. The CDR3 length is 15 residues. CDR1 is SGHAT and CDR2 is FQNNGV in the germline V gene. The CDR3 coding sequence is TGTGCCAGCAGCCTCATAGCGGGAGGGCCAAATGAGCAGTTCTTC. Amino acids: CASSLIAGGPNEQFF.

The V call is TRBV6-5, the J call TRBJ2-7, with D perhaps matching TRBD1 (6 bases). Germline lookup yields CDR1 MNHEY and CDR2 SVGAGI. Trimming pared 6 bases from V and 3 bases from J, leaving 12 bases between. CDR3 length equals 13 residues. DNA of the CDR3: TGTGCCAGCAGAAGCAGGGGCTACTACGAGCAGTACTTC. Residues: CASRSRGYYEQYF.

The chain is built from TRBV9 and TRBJ2-2; D unclear. CDR3 length equals 13 residues. V gave up 5 bases and J gave up 3 bases, with 8 bases separating them. CDR1 is SGDLS and CDR2 is YYNGEE in the germline V gene. The CDR3 sequence: CASSWAYTGELFF. The CDR3 nucleotides are TGTGCCAGCAGTTGGGCTTACACCGGGGAGCTGTTTTTT.

The chain carries TRBV30 and TRBJ1-1, with 7 bases matching TRBD1. Germline V gives CDR1 GTSNPN, CDR2 SVGIG (reference sequence). V gave up 0 bases and J gave up 6 bases; unmatched junction bases: 4. The CDR3 has 13 residues. The CDR3 sequence is CAWSVPTGPEAFF. The DNA of the CDR3 is TGTGCCTGGAGTGTACCGACAGGGCCTGAAGCTTTCTTT.

V usage is TRBV6-5 and J usage is TRBJ2-1; TRBD2 agrees at 13 bases. Germline trimming cut 4 bases from V and 8 bases from J; bases unmatched to any gene: 5. Germline lookup yields CDR1 MNHEY and CDR2 SVGAGI. The length of the CDR3 is 15 residues. The CDR3 region is CASSSWTSGSHEQFF. The CDR3 nucleotides are TGTGCCAGCAGTTCATGGACTAGCGGGAGCCATGAGCAGTTCTTC.

The chain couples TRBV5-1 to TRBJ2-1, with TRBD2 identical over 8 bases. Trimming took 2 bases from V and 0 from J; bases not matched to a gene: 1. The CDR3 has 15 amino acids. CDR1 SGHRS and CDR2 YFSETQ come from the germline V gene. DNA of the CDR3: TGCGCCAGCAGCTTCAGCGGGAGCTCCTACAATGAGCAGTTCTTC. It specifies CASSFSGSSYNEQFF. Supplemented by reference TRBV5-1 and TRBJ2-1, the full variable domain reads KAGVTQTPRYLIKTRGQQVTLSCSPISGHRSVSWYQQTPGQGLQFLFEYFSETQRNKGNFPGRFSGRQFSNSRSEMNVSTLELGDSALYLCASSFSGSSYNEQFFGPGTRLTVL.

The sample holds a few counts of this clone. The chain uses TRBV6-6 and TRBJ2-7; a weak D match, TRBD1 (5 bases). V gave up 5 bases and J gave up 0 bases, with 14 bases separating them. CDR3 size: 15 residues. The germline V gene encodes CDR1 MNHNY and CDR2 SVGAGI (reference sequence). CDR3 in amino acids: CASSPGSGYSYEQYV. In nucleotides, the CDR3 is TGTGCCAGCAGTCCCGGGTCAGGGTACTCCTACGAGCAGTACGTC.

The V and J genes are TRBV12-5 and TRBJ1-3; D uncertain. CDR1 and CDR2 from the germline V gene are LGHNT and FRNRAP. V was trimmed by 6 bases and J by 1 base, leaving 10 bases between them. This CDR3 has 14 residues. This CDR3 is CASGENVSGNTIYF. The CDR3 DNA is TGTGCTAGTGGGGAGAACGTTTCTGGAAACACCATATATTTT.

The chain joins TRBV14 to TRBJ1-1; D remains ambiguous. This CDR3 spans 13 amino acids. Germline V gene sequence: CDR1 SGHDN, CDR2 FVKESK. V lost 4 bases and J lost 7, with 13 bases in between. The CDR3 sequence: CASSRTDRGEAFF. CDR3 sequence (DNA): TGTGCCAGCAGCCGCACCGACCGGGGTGAAGCTTTCTTT.

The V and J genes are TRBV6-6 and TRBJ1-5, with 8 bases lining up with TRBD1. V trimming: 7 bases; J trimming: 3 bases; junction bases outside the gene matches: 5. The CDR3 totals 14 residues. Germline CDR1 and CDR2: MNHNY and SVGAGI (reference sequence). The DNA for the CDR3 is TGTGCCAGCACTGGACAGGGCCCCAATCAGCCCCAGCATTTT. Translation: CASTGQGPNQPQHF.

This clone appeared a single time. The chain has TRBV19 and TRBJ1-5, with TRBD1 as a possible D gene (6 bases). CDR3 length: 14 residues. Germline CDR1 is LNHDA and CDR2 is SQIVND (reference sequence). Trimming shortened V by 6 bases and J by 2 bases, and 11 bases separated the two germline ends. CDR3 coding DNA: TGTGCCAGTAGAATAAACAGGGGCAATCAGCCCCAGCATTTT. It specifies CASRINRGNQPQHF.

The rearrangement links TRBV21-1 to TRBJ1-3. TRBV21-1 is given as a pseudogene. This CDR3 has 16 residues. The CDR3 loop reads CASTRRTPQDGNTIYF. CDR3 DNA sequence: TGTGCCAGCACAAGAAGGACTCCTCAAGATGGAAACACCATATATTTT.

This clone was picked up a small number of times. V usage is TRBV11-1 and J usage is TRBJ2-5, with TRBD2 identical over 7 bases. This CDR3 has 14 amino acids. Germline values: CDR1 SGHAT, CDR2 FQDESV (reference sequence). The V segment lost 5 bases and the J segment 1 base; nucleotides outside the gene matches: 4. The CDR3 here is CASSPRGVQETQYF. CDR3 sequence (DNA): TGTGCCAGCAGCCCCCGGGGGGTCCAAGAGACCCAGTACTTC.

The sample holds one count of this clone. J is TRBJ1-4 and V is TRBV2; D is uncertain. This CDR3 region has 16 residues. The ends were cut back, 4 bases at V and 0 bases at J, with 12 bases in the middle. Per germline, CDR1 SNHLY and CDR2 FYNNEI. The CDR3 loop is CASSVRLSATNEKLFF. The CDR3 coding sequence is TGTGCCAGCAGTGTAAGACTCAGTGCAACTAATGAAAAACTGTTTTTT.

The chain links TRBV4-3 to TRBJ1-2; 7 nucleotides align to TRBD1. V gave up 4 bases and J gave up 4 bases; unmatched junction bases: 12. This CDR3 has 16 residues. Germline assignment: CDR1 LGHNA and CDR2 YSLEER. In DNA form, the CDR3 reads TGCGCCAGCAGCCCGCAGGGGGTGGTGTCGTCCTATGGCTACACCTTC. This encodes CASSPQGVVSSYGYTF.

The J gene is TRBJ2-3, the V gene TRBV24-1; D may be TRBD1 (5 bases). V was clipped by 4 bases and J by 5 bases, with 15 bases between them. Germline CDR1 is KGHDR and CDR2 is SFDVKD. The CDR3 loop spans 15 amino acids. CDR3 sequence (DNA): TGTGCCACCAGTGACCGGACACTCACGGGAGATACGCAGTATTTT. It yields the protein CATSDRTLTGDTQYF.

The CDR3: CASSVDGGSSTGELFF. Here the CDR3 DNA reads TGTGCCAGCAGCGTAGACGGGGGTTCGAGCACCGGGGAGCTGTTTTTT. The genes are TRBV9 and TRBJ2-2; possibly TRBD2 for D (6 bases). The V gene's germline CDR1 is SGDLS and CDR2 YYNGEE. The length of the CDR3 is 16 residues. Trimming pared 0 bases from V and 4 bases from J, leaving 13 bases between.

This chain joins TRBV27 and TRBJ2-3; 9 bases fit TRBD1. The germline gives CDR1 MNHEY, CDR2 SMNVEV (reference sequence). J lost 1 base, V lost 5 bases, and 7 bases had no gene match. The CDR3 has 16 amino acids. The CDR3 nucleotides read TGTGCCAGCAGTCCAACAGGGGGCTCTGGCACAGATACGCAGTATTTT. Its protein is CASSPTGGSGTDTQYF.